A single sample is the source of the 2 T cell receptor beta chains below, sequenced in a study of blood T cell repertoires in COVID-19. This table comes from immunoSEQ multiplex PCR, and its TCRdb copy is limited to in-frame clones, with some not included. The sample lists 200,000 to 250,000 clones; around 83% were seen once. Material: peripheral blood. These receptors were obtained from a man aged 25 to 40 who had recovered from COVID-19.

The rearrangement links TRBV28 to TRBJ1-3; possibly TRBD1 for D (6 bases). CDR1 MDHEN and CDR2 SYDVKM come from the germline V gene. The length of the CDR3 is 17 residues. Trimming cost V 2 bases and J 1 base, with 15 bases left between them. The CDR3 sequence is CASSLGTPGQSGNTIYF. The DNA for the CDR3 is TGTGCCAGCAGTTTAGGGACACCGGGGCAGTCTGGAAACACCATATATTTT.

The chain uses TRBV4-1 and TRBJ2-7; D might be TRBD1 (6 bases). The CDR3 runs 16 residues. Germline V CDR1 and CDR2: MGHRA, YSYEKL. V gave up 1 base and J gave up 0 bases, with 13 bases separating them. The CDR3 region is CASSQVPQGSSYEQYF. CDR3 DNA: TGCGCCAGCAGCCAAGTTCCTCAGGGGAGCTCCTACGAGCAGTACTTC.